The TCR beta chain under discussion was sequenced for a study of shared clonotypes between healthy human individuals. Generated by immunoSEQ multiplex PCR, the TCRdb table keeps only in-frame clones and is missing some. In the table there are about 730,000 clones, around 77% of which are singletons. Trimming removed 5 bases at V and 5 bases at J, with 15 bases between. CDR3 length: 14 amino acids. Germline loops: CDR1 SGHTA, CDR2 FQGNSA. V is TRBV7-2 and J is TRBJ1-1; TRBD1 is a possible D gene (5 bases). The clonotype originates from a woman aged 25 to 45 in good health. Sequencing was done on a sample of memory CD4+ T cells sorted from blood. The subset: CD45RA-negative fraction. CDR3 nucleotide sequence: TGTGCCAGCAGCCGACCGGGGCGTATGACTGAAGCTTTCTTT. This codes for CASSRPGRMTEAFF.